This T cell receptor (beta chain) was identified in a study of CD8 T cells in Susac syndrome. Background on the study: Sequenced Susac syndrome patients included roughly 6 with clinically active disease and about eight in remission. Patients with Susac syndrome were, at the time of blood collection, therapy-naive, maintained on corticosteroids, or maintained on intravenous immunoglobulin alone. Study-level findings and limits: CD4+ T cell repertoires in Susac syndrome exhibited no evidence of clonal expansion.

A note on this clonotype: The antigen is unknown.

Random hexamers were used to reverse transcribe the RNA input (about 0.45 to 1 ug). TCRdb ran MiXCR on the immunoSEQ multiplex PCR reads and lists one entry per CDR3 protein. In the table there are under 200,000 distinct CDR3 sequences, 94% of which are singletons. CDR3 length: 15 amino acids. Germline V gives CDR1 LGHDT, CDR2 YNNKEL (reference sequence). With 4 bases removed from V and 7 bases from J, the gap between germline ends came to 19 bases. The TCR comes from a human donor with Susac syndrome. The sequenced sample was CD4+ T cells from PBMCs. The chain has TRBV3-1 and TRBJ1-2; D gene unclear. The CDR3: CASSPSVMVPTGYTF. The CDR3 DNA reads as TGTGCCAGCAGCCCCTCGGTCATGGTCCCTACTGGCTACACCTTC.